This T cell receptor beta chain was observed in a study of response to subunit inactivated influenza vaccine. TCRdb reanalysed the RT-PCR reads using MiXCR and keeps one entry per CDR3 protein. The data contain 610,000 or so distinct CDR3 sequences, around 13% of them seen just once; the ten biggest clones take up 11%. Germline V gives CDR1 SEHNR, CDR2 FQNEAQ (reference sequence). The V and J ends lost 5 bases and 8 bases, in that order; junction bases with no gene match: 4. The CDR3 is made up of 14 amino acids. This clonotype turned up a few times. What it binds is not known. Study observations and caveats: Authors suggested each seasonal flu vaccination may recruit only limited numbers of new T cells.

The clonotype was recovered from a man aged 50 to 60 who received an inactivated influenza vaccine. This chain links TRBV7-9 with TRBJ2-1, with 12 bases that match TRBD2. The sample in question was PBMCs from blood, obtained 11 to 12 days after vaccination. The CDR3 loop is CASSASGRGDEQFF. The CDR3 DNA reads TGTGCCAGCAGCGCTAGCGGGAGGGGCGATGAGCAGTTCTTC.